The 25 T cell receptor beta chains below come from one sample, sequenced in a study of blood T cell repertoires in COVID-19. TCRdb keeps only in-frame clones here, not all; method: immunoSEQ multiplex PCR. The sample holds about 520,000 clones, 75% to 90% seen once. The sequencing sample was made of peripheral blood. Receptors were obtained from a human donor in a cohort sampled during active COVID-19.

This chain uses TRBV10-3 with TRBJ2-7; no clear D gene. The CDR3 consists of 13 residues. Germline V gives CDR1 ENHRY, CDR2 SYGVKD. Trimming took off 6 bases at V and 0 bases at J, with 9 bases between the two ends. CDR3 residues: CAIRALYSYEQYF. The CDR3 DNA is TGTGCCATCAGAGCTTTGTACTCCTACGAGCAGTACTTC.

This chain links TRBV18 with TRBJ2-1; the D is unclear. The CDR3 runs 11 residues. Trimming shortened V by 3 bases and J by 10 bases, and 7 bases separated the two germline ends. Germline lookup yields CDR1 KGHSH and CDR2 LQKENI. The CDR3 loop reads CASSPTAEQFF. The CDR3 coding sequence is TGTGCCAGCTCACCCACAGCCGAGCAGTTCTTC.

The chain couples TRBV13 to TRBJ2-3, with 7 bases fitting TRBD1. Germline CDR1 reads PRHDT; CDR2 reads FYEKMQ (reference sequence). Trimming cost V 9 bases and J 0 bases; bases outside gene matches: 6. This CDR3 has 14 residues. The CDR3 DNA reads as TGTGCCAGTGAAGGACAGGTCAGCACAGATACGCAGTATTTT. It is translated as CASEGQVSTDTQYF.

This clone was observed at least ten times. This sequence joins TRBV7-9 and TRBJ2-3, with 7 bases lining up with TRBD2. Per the germline V gene, CDR1 is SEHNR and CDR2 is FQNEAQ (reference sequence). The CDR3 extends over 15 amino acids. The V and J ends lost 5 bases and 2 bases, in that order; junction bases with no gene match: 7. The CDR3 loop is CASSASGIYTDTQYF. The CDR3 coding sequence is TGTGCCAGCAGCGCTAGCGGAATATACACAGATACGCAGTATTTT.

This rearrangement joins TRBV12-1 to TRBJ2-7; the table's D call of TRBD1 was not tested on the DNA. TRBV12-1 constitutes a pseudogene. The CDR3 extends over 18 amino acids. CDR3 in DNA: TGTGCCAGCAGTTTGGGCCCGACAGGGCCACTACTTCCCCTCGAGCAGTACTTC. Translation: CASSLGPTGPLLPLEQYF.

The CDR3 nucleotides read TGTGCCTGGAGACAGGGGGCAGCCGCCCATAACACTGAAGCTTTCTTT. It translates to CAWRQGAAAHNTEAFF. The chain links TRBV30 to TRBJ1-1; TRBD1 aligns across 9 bases. Germline CDR1 is GTSNPN and CDR2 is SVGIG (reference sequence). J was trimmed by 2 bases and V by 3 bases; bases with no gene match: 10. CDR3 size: 16 residues.

This clone was observed once. The V call is TRBV20-1, the J call TRBJ1-5; the D gene is possibly TRBD1 (5 bases). Germline V CDR1 and CDR2: DFQATT, SNEGSKA (reference sequence). Trimming removed 3 bases at V and 5 bases at J, with 11 bases between. The CDR3 is 13 residues long. DNA of the CDR3: TGCAGTGCTAGTCTGGGCAGGGATCAGCCCCAGCATTTT. Its translation: CSASLGRDQPQHF.

This chain joins TRBV18 and TRBJ2-3; 9 nucleotides agree with TRBD1. This CDR3 spans 15 amino acids. Germline CDR1 is KGHSH and CDR2 is LQKENI. V shed 7 bases and J 4 bases; nucleotides not matched to a gene: 9. The CDR3 bases are TGTGCCAGCTTGACATCGGGACAGGGAGCAGATACGCAGTATTTT. As protein: CASLTSGQGADTQYF.

The rearrangement joins TRBV6-1 to TRBJ2-1; D not resolved. The CDR3 is 15 residues long. Germline-derived CDR1 and CDR2 are MNHNS and SASEGT. With 3 bases removed from V and 0 bases from J, the gap between germline ends came to 9 bases. In DNA form, the CDR3 reads TGTGCCAGCAGTGAGAATCCGAGCTCCTACAATGAGCAGTTCTTC. This translates into CASSENPSSYNEQFF.

This clone was observed a handful of times. The chain uses TRBV12-3 or TRBV12-4 and TRBJ2-1, with D perhaps TRBD1 (5 bases). Trimming removed 5 bases from V and 8 bases from J, with 10 bases in between. The CDR3 loop spans 12 amino acids. The CDR3 sequence: CASSPRVHEQFF. The CDR3 DNA follows: TGTGCCAGCAGTCCCAGGGTCCATGAGCAGTTCTTC.

The chain couples TRBV7-2 to TRBJ2-5; TRBD2 matches at 9 bases. CDR1 and CDR2 (germline): SGHTA, FQGNSA. Trimming removed 4 bases from V and 5 bases from J; junction bases left unmatched: 5. This CDR3 contains 14 residues. CDR3 DNA sequence: TGTGCCAGCAGCTCCGGGACTAGCATTGAGACCCAGTACTTC. Its translation is CASSSGTSIETQYF.

V and J are TRBV6-5 and TRBJ2-3, with 10 bases lining up with TRBD2. V shed 11 bases and J 1 base; nucleotides not matched to a gene: 9. The CDR3 has 15 amino acids. Germline lookup yields CDR1 MNHEY and CDR2 SVGAGI. For the CDR3, the DNA is TGTGCCTATACCGAGCGGGAGGGTCGCACAGATACGCAGTATTTT. Translated, it gives CAYTEREGRTDTQYF.

The chain links TRBV4-2 to TRBJ2-3; 10 positions match TRBD2. Germline-derived CDR1 and CDR2 are LGHNA and YNFKEQ. V lost 4 bases and J lost 11; bases outside the gene matches: 12. CDR3 length equals 15 residues. CDR3 bases: TGTGCCAGCAGCCCCCTAGGGGCTAGCGGGAGTAGGCAGTATTTT. Translating it yields CASSPLGASGSRQYF.

The rearrangement joins TRBV28 to TRBJ1-1; TRBD1 matches at 10 bases. Trimming took 1 base from V and 4 from J; bases not matched to a gene: 3. This CDR3 contains 15 residues. Per the germline V gene, CDR1 is MDHEN and CDR2 is SYDVKM. The CDR3 DNA reads as TGTGCCAGCAGTTTATTCCGGACAGGGGGCACTGAAGCTTTCTTT. It translates to CASSLFRTGGTEAFF.

This clone showed up just a few times. V gene TRBV5-5 combines with J gene TRBJ1-6; TRBD1 agrees at 9 bases. Losses at the gene ends were 4 bases for V and 5 bases for J; bases not matched to a gene: 10. The germline V gene has CDR1 SGHKS and CDR2 YYEKEE (reference sequence). The CDR3 runs to 17 residues. For the CDR3, the DNA is TGTGCCAGCAGCCGAGAACAGGGGGCAAGGAATAATTCACCCCTCCACTTT. It yields the protein CASSREQGARNNSPLHF.

This sequence joins TRBV2 and TRBJ2-5; TRBD2 is a possible D gene (6 bases). From germline, CDR1 is SNHLY and CDR2 FYNNEI. V was clipped by 7 bases and J by 4 bases, with 10 bases between them. This CDR3 has 12 residues. CDR3 nucleotides: TGTGCCAGCACGGTCGGGAGAGAGACCCAGTACTTC. It is translated as CASTVGRETQYF.

The genes are TRBV9 and TRBJ1-4; 8 nucleotides agree with TRBD1. Germline V gene data show CDR1 as SGDLS and CDR2 as YYNGEE. CDR3 size: 14 residues. J gave up 7 bases and V 0 bases, and 2 bases lay outside the gene matches. In nucleotides, the CDR3 is TGTGCCAGCAGCGTAGGGACAGGGACTGAAAAACTGTTTTTT. Translation gives CASSVGTGTEKLFF.

The rearrangement links TRBV9 to TRBJ1-5, with 11 nucleotides matching TRBD1. Germline assignment: CDR1 SGDLS and CDR2 YYNGEE. The CDR3 sequence is 15 residues long. V trimming: 3 bases; J trimming: 2 bases; junction bases outside the gene matches: 1. The CDR3 nucleotides are TGTGCCAGCAGCGCGGGACAGGGGGGCAATCAGCCCCAGCATTTT. Its protein product is CASSAGQGGNQPQHF.

The CDR3 spells CASSGLRGSSYNEQFF. Written as DNA, the CDR3 is TGTGCCAGCAGTGGCCTCAGGGGGAGCTCCTACAATGAGCAGTTCTTC. The chain employs TRBV6-1 and TRBJ2-1, with 7 bases aligning to TRBD1. Germline V gene sequence: CDR1 MNHNS, CDR2 SASEGT. Trimming at V came to 4 bases and at J to 0 bases, leaving 6 bases not matched to a gene. The CDR3 contains 16 residues.

The V and J genes are TRBV7-9 and TRBJ2-7; D is perhaps TRBD1 (8 bases). Germline V lookup: CDR1 SEHNR, CDR2 FQNEAQ (reference sequence). V lost 1 base to trimming and J lost 6 bases, with 16 bases between them. The CDR3 length is 15 residues. The CDR3: CASSLGHRGGSEQYF. CDR3 DNA: TGTGCCAGCAGCTTAGGGCACAGGGGGGGATCCGAGCAGTACTTC.

V is TRBV21-1 and J is TRBJ2-2; the table names TRBD1, a call not compared with the DNA. TRBV21-1 is classified as a pseudogene. This CDR3 spans 17 amino acids. Here the CDR3 reads CASSKGAGQSNTGELFF. The CDR3 DNA follows: TGTGCCAGCAGCAAAGGGGCAGGACAGTCGAACACCGGGGAGCTGTTTTTT.

The chain recombines TRBV29-1 with TRBJ2-3; D unresolved. The V gene lost 6 bases and the J gene lost 1 base, with 11 bases spanning the gap. CDR1 is SQVTM and CDR2 is ANQGSEA in the germline V gene. The CDR3 sequence is 13 residues long. The CDR3 nucleotides read TGCAGCGTGTATCTATTGGGCACAGATACGCAGTATTTT. Translated: CSVYLLGTDTQYF.

The V gene is TRBV5-6, the J gene TRBJ2-7, with 8 bases aligning to TRBD1. Germline values: CDR1 SGHDT, CDR2 YYEEEE. J lost 3 bases, V lost 5 bases, and 7 bases had no gene match. This CDR3 spans 14 amino acids. In nucleotides, the CDR3 is TGTGCCAGCAGACCGGACAGGGTCGGCTACGAGCAGTACTTC. As protein: CASRPDRVGYEQYF. Complete variable domain (other parts from reference TRBV5-6 and TRBJ2-7): DAGVTQSPTHLIKTRGQQVTLRCSPKSGHDTVSWYQQALGQGPQFIFQYYEEEERQRGNFPDRFSGHQFPNYSSELNVNALLLGDSALYLCASRPDRVGYEQYFGPGTRLTVT.

The table lists this clone with a few counts. The chain couples TRBV7-3 to TRBJ2-3; D may be TRBD1 (5 bases). This CDR3 has 13 residues. Germline loops: CDR1 SGHTA, CDR2 FQGTGA. Trimming took off 2 bases at V and 10 bases at J, with 13 bases between the two ends. The CDR3 loop reads CASSLQGQDAQYF. CDR3 sequence (DNA): TGTGCCAGCAGCTTACAGGGTCAAGACGCGCAGTATTTT.

The chain couples TRBV24-1 to TRBJ2-3; D gene ambiguous. In germline, CDR1 is KGHDR, CDR2 SFDVKD. V was cut by 5 bases and J by 8 bases, with 7 bases left in between. This CDR3 is 11 amino acids long. This chain's CDR3 is CATSGGATQYF. The CDR3 DNA sequence: TGTGCCACCAGTGGAGGTGCTACGCAGTATTTT.